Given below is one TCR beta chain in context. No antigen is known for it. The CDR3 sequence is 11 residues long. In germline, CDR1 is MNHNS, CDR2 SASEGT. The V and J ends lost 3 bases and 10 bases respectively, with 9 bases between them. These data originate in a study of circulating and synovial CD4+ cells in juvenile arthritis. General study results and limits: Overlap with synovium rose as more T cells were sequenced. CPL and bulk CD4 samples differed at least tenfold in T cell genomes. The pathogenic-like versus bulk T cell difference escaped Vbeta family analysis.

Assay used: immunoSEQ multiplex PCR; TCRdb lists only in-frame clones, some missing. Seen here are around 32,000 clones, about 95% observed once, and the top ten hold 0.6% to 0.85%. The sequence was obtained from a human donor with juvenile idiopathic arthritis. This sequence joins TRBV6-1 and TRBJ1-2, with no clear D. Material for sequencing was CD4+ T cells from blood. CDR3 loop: CASSEATSYTF. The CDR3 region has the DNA TGTGCCAGCAGTGAGGCCACCTCCTACACCTTC.